The 2 T cell receptor beta chains given below trace back to one sample, sequenced in a study of blood T cell repertoires in COVID-19. Assay: immunoSEQ multiplex PCR; the TCRdb copy retains only in-frame clones and omits some. The sample records about 40,000 clones, about 86% being singletons. Sequences were obtained from peripheral blood. All receptors derive from a man aged 40-50 years with active COVID-19.

The rearrangement links TRBV29-1 to TRBJ1-2; possibly TRBD1 for D (5 bases). V lost 2 bases and J lost 4, with 11 bases in between. The CDR3 spans 13 residues. CDR1 is SQVTM, CDR2 ANQGSEA, per germline. The CDR3 sequence: CSVERGFGYGYTF. CDR3 coding DNA: TGCAGCGTTGAACGGGGGTTCGGCTATGGCTACACCTTC.

The CDR3 reads CASSPDSNYGYTF. The CDR3 DNA sequence: TGTGCCAGCAGCCCCGACAGCAACTATGGCTACACCTTC. V and J are TRBV7-9 and TRBJ1-2, with a tentative D call TRBD1 (5 bases). The CDR3 totals 13 residues. Per germline, CDR1 SEHNR and CDR2 FQNEAQ (reference sequence). V gave up 5 bases and J gave up 2 bases, with 9 bases separating them.